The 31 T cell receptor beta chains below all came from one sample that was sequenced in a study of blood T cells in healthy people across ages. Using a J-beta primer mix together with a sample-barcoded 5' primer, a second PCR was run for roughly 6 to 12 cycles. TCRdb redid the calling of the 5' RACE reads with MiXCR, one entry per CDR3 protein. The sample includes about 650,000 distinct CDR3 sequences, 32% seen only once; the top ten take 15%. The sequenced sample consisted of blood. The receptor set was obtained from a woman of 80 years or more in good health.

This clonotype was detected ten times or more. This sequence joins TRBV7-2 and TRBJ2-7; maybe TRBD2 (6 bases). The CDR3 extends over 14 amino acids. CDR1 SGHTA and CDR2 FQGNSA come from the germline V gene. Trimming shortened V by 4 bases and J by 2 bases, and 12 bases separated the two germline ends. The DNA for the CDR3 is TGTGCCAGCAGCTCGCGGGACGGTACCTACGAGCAGTACTTC. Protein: CASSSRDGTYEQYF.

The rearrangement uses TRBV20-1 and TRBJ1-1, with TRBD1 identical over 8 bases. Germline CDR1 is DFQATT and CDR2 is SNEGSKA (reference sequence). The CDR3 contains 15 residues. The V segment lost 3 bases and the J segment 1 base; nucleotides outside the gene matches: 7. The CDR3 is CSASGDRQQNTEAFF. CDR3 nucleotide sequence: TGCAGTGCTAGTGGGGACAGGCAGCAGAACACTGAAGCTTTCTTT.

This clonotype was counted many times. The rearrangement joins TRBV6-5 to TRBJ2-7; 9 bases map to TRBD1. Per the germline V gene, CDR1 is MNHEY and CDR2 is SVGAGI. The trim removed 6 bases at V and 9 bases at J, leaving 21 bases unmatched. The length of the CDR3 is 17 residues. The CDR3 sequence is CASRSLGAGQGKTGQYF. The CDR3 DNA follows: TGTGCCAGCAGGTCCCTTGGGGCGGGACAGGGCAAGACTGGGCAGTACTTC.

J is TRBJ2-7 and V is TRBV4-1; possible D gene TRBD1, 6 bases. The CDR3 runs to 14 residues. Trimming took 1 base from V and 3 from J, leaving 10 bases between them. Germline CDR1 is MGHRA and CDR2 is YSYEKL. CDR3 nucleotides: TGCGCCAGCAGCCAAGGAGGGGGTCTCTACGAGCAGTACTTC. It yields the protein CASSQGGGLYEQYF.

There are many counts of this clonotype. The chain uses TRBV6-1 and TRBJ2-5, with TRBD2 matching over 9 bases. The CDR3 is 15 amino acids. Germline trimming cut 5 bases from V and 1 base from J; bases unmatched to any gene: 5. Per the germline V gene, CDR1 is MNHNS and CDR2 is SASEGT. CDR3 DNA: TGTGCCAGCAGTCCCGGGACTAGCCCCCAAGAGACCCAGTACTTC. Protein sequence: CASSPGTSPQETQYF.

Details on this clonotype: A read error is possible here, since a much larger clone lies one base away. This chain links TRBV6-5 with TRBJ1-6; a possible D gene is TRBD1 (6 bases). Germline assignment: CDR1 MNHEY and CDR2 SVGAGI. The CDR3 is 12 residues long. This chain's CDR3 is CASRGLGSPPHF. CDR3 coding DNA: TGTGCCAGCCGGGGGCTTGGTTCACCCCCCCACTTT.

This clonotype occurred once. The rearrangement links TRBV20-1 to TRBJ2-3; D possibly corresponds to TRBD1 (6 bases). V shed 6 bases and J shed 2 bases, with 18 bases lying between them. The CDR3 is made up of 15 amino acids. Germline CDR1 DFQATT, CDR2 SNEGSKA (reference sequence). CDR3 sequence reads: CSALRGSRVTDTQYF. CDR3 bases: TGCAGTGCGTTGAGGGGGAGTCGAGTCACAGATACGCAGTATTTT.

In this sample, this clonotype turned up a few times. DNA of the CDR3: TGCGCCAGCAGCGTGGGACTAGCGGGGGAGCAGTTCTTC. This gives the protein CASSVGLAGEQFF. The rearrangement uses TRBV5-1 and TRBJ2-1; TRBD2 matches at 13 bases. Germline CDR1 reads SGHRS; CDR2 reads YFSETQ. J gave up 10 bases and V 4 bases, and 2 bases lay outside the gene matches. This CDR3 is built from 13 residues.

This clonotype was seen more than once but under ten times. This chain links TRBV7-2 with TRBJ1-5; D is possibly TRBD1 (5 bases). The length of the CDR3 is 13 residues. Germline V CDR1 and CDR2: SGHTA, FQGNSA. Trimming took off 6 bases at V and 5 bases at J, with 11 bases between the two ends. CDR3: CASRGRPDQPQHF. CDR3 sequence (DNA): TGTGCCAGCAGGGGACGGCCCGATCAGCCCCAGCATTTT. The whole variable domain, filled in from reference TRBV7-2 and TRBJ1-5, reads GAGVSQSPSNKVTEKGKDVELRCDPISGHTALYWYRQSLGQGLEFLIYFQGNSAPDKSGLPSDRFSAERTGGSVSTLTIQRTQQEDSAVYLCASRGRPDQPQHFGDGTRLSIL.

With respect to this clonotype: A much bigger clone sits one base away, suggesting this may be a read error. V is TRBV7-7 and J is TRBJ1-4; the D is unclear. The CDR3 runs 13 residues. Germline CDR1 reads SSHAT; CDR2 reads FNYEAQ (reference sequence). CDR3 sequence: CASSLRANEELFF. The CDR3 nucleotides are TGTGCTAGCAGCTTAAGGGCTAATGAAGAACTGTTTTTT.

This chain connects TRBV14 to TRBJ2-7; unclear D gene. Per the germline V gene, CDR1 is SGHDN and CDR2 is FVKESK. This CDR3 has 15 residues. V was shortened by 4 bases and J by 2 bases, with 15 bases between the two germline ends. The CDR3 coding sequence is TGTGCCAGCAGCCCACCTTTGAGGAGACCCTACGAGCAGTACTTC. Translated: CASSPPLRRPYEQYF. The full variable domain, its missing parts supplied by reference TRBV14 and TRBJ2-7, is EAGVTQFPSHSVIEKGQTVTLRCDPISGHDNLYWYRRVMGKEIKFLLHFVKESKQDESGMPNNRFLAERTGGTYSTLKVQPAELEDSGVYFCASSPPLRRPYEQYFGPGTRLTVT.

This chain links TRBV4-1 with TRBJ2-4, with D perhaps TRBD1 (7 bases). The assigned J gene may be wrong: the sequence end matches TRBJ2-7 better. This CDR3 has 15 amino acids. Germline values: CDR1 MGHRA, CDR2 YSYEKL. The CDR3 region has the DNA TGCGCCAGCAGCCATGACCAGGGGGGATCCTACGAGCAGTACTTC. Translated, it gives CASSHDQGGSYEQYF.

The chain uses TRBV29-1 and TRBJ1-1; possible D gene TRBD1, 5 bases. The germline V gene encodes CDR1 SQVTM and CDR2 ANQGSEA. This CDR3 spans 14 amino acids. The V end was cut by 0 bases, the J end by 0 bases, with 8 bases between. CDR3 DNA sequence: TGCAGCGTTGAAGACAGGGCAGTGAACACTGAAGCTTTCTTT. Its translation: CSVEDRAVNTEAFF.

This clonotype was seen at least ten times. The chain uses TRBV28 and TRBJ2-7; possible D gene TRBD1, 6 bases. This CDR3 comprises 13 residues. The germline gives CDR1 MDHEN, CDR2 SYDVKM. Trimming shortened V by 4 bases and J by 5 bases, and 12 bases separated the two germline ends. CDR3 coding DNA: TGTGCCAGCAGTTCGAACAGGGATGACGAGCAGTACTTC. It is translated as CASSSNRDDEQYF.

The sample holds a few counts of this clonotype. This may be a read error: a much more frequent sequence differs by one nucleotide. The CDR3: CSASGSGGLSYNEQYF. DNA of the CDR3: TGCAGTGCTAGTGGCAGCGGGGGCCTCTCCTACAATGAGCAGTACTTC. The chain couples TRBV20-1 to TRBJ2-1; 8 bases fit TRBD2. TRBJ2-7 matches the DNA end more closely, so the J call is doubtful. Germline-derived CDR1 and CDR2 are DFQATT and SNEGSKA (reference sequence). This CDR3 is 16 amino acids long.

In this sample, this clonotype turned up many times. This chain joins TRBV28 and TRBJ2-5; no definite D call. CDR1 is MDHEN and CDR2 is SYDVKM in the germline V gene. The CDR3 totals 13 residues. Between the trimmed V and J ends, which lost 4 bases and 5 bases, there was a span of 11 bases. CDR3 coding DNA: TGTGCCAGCAGTTCAAACCCCGGGGAGACCCAGTACTTC. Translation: CASSSNPGETQYF.

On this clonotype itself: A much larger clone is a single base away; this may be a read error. For the CDR3, the DNA is TGTGCCAGCAGTGAATTGACAGGAGGCTATGACTACACCTTC. This sequence encodes CASSELTGGYDYTF. The chain carries TRBV25-1 and TRBJ1-2; D is perhaps TRBD1 (6 bases). The CDR3 spans 14 residues. Germline loops: CDR1 MGHDK, CDR2 SYGVNS.

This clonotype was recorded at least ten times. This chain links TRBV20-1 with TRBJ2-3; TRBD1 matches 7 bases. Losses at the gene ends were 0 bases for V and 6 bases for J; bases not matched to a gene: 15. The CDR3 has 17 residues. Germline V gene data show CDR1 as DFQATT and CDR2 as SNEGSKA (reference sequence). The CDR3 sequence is CSARDWGSAGGIDTQYF. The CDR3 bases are TGCAGTGCTAGAGATTGGGGTTCGGCAGGGGGAATCGATACGCAGTATTTT.

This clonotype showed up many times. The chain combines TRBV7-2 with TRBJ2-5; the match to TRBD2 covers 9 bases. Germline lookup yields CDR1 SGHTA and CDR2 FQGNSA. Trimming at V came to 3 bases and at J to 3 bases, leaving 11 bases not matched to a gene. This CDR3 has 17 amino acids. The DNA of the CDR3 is TGTGCCAGCAGCTTCTCCCTCGGCGGGGGGGCGGAAGAGACCCAGTACTTC. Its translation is CASSFSLGGGAEETQYF. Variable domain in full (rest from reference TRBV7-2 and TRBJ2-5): GAGVSQSPSNKVTEKGKDVELRCDPISGHTALYWYRQSLGQGLEFLIYFQGNSAPDKSGLPSDRFSAERTGGSVSTLTIQRTQQEDSAVYLCASSFSLGGGAEETQYFGPGTRLLVL.

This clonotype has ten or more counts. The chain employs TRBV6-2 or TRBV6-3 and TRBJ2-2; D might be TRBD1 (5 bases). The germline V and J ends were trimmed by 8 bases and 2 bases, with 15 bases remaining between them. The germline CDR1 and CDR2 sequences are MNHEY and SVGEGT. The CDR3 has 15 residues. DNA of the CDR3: TGTGCCAGCCGACAGCCTAGGTTTAACACCGGGGAGCTGTTTTTT. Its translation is CASRQPRFNTGELFF.

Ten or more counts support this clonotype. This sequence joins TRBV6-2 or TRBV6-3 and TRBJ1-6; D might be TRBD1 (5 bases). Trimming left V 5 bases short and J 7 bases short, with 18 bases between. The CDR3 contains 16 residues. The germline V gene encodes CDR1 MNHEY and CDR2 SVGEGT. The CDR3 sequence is CASSPGAQGRNSPLHF. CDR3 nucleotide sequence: TGTGCCAGCAGTCCCGGCGCGCAGGGAAGGAATTCACCCCTCCACTTT.

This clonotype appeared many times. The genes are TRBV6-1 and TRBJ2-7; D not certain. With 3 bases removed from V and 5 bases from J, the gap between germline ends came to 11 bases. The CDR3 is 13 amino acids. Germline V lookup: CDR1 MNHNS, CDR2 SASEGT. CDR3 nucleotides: TGTGCCAGCAGTGAGCAAACACGGAACGAGCAGTACTTC. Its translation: CASSEQTRNEQYF.

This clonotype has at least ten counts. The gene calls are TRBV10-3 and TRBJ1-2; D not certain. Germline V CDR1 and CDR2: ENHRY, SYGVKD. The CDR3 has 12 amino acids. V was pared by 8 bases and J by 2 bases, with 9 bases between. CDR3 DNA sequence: TGTGCCATCCGGACGGAAAACTATGGCTACACCTTC. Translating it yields CAIRTENYGYTF.

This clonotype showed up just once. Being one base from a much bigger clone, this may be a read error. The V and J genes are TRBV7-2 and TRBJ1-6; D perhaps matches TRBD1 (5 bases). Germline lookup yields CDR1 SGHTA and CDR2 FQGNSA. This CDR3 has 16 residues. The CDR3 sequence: CAGSRGAASYNSPLHF. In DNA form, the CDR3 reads TGTGCCGGCAGCCGAGGGGCCGCTTCCTATAATTCACCCCTCCACTTT.

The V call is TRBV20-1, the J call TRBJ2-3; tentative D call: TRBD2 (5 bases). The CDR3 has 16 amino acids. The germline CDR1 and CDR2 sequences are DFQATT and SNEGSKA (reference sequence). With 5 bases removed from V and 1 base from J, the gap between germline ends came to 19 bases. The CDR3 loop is CSAAGGNAIGTDTQYF. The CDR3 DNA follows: TGCAGTGCTGCGGGCGGAAACGCCATCGGCACAGATACGCAGTATTTT.

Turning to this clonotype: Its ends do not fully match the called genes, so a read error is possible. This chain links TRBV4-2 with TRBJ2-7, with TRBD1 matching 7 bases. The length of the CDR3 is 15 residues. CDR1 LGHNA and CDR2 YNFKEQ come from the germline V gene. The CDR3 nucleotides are TGTGCCAGCACCCAAGAACAGGGGAACTCCTACGAGCAGTACTTC. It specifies CASTQEQGNSYEQYF.

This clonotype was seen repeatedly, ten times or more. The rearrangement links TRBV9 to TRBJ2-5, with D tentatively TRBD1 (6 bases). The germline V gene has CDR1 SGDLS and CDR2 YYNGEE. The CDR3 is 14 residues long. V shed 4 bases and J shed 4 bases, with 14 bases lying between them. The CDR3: CASSRRGAVETQYF. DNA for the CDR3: TGTGCCAGCAGCCGCAGGGGCGCGGTAGAGACCCAGTACTTC.

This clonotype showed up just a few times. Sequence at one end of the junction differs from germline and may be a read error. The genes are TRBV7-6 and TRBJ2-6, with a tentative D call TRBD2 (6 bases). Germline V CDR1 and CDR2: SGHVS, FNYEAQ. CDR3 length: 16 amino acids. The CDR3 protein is CASSLMAGHGANVRTF. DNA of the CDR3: TGTGCCAGCAGCTTAATGGCGGGGCATGGGGCCAACGTCCGGACTTTC.

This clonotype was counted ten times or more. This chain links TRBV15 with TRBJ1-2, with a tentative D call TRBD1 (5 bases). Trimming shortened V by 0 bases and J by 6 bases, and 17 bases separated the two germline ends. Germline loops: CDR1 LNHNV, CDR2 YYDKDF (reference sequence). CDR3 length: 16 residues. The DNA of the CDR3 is TGTGCCACCAGCAGAGATGGGGCAAGGAATAGGGATGGCTACACCTTC. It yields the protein CATSRDGARNRDGYTF.

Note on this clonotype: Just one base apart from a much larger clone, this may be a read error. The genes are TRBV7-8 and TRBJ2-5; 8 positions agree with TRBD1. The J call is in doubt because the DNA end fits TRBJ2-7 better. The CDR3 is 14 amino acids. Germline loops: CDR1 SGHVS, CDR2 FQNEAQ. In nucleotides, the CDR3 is TGTGCCAGCACAATCGGGACAGGAAATTACGAGCAGTACTTC. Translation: CASTIGTGNYEQYF.

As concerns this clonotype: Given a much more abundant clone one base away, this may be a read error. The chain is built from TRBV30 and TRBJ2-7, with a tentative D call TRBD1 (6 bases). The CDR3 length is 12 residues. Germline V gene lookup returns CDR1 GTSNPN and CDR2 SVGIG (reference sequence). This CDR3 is CARSRTVGEQYF. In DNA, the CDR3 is TGTGCCCGGAGTCGGACAGTAGGCGAGCAGTACTTC. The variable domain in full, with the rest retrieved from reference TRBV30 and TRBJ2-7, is SQTIHQWPATLVQPVGSPLSLECTVEGTSNPNLYWYRQAAGRGLQLLFYSVGIGQISSEVPQNLSASRPQDRQFILSSKKLLLSDSGFYLCARSRTVGEQYFGPGTRLTVT.